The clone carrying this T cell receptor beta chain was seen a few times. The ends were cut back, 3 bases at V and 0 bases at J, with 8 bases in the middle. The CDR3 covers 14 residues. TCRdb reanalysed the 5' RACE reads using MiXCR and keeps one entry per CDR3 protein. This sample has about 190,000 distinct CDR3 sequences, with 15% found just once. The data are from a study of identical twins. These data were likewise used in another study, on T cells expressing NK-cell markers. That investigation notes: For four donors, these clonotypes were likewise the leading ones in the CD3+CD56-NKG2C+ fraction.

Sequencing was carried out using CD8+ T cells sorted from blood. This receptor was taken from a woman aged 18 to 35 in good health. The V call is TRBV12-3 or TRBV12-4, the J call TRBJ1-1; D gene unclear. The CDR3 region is CASSFSTVNTEAFF. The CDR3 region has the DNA TGTGCCAGCAGTTTCTCCACCGTGAACACTGAAGCTTTCTTT.